Presented here are 25 T cell receptor beta chains from one specimen sequenced in a study of control samples from healthy donors and cancer patients. Measured with immunoSEQ multiplex PCR; TCRdb has only the in-frame clones, and not every one. The sample lists some 140,000 clones, 80% to 95% occurring once. The sequenced material came from blood. Source of these receptors: a man younger than 40 in good health.

The chain joins TRBV7-2 to TRBJ2-1; 10 bases map to TRBD2. J gave up 3 bases and V 8 bases, and 10 bases lay outside the gene matches. The CDR3 consists of 16 residues. Germline V gene data show CDR1 as SGHTA and CDR2 as FQGNSA. The CDR3 spells CASRSMLAGVYNEQFF. DNA for the CDR3: TGTGCCAGCCGGTCGATGCTAGCGGGAGTCTACAATGAGCAGTTCTTC.

V and J are TRBV2 and TRBJ1-4, with D possibly TRBD1 on 5 matching bases. V was pared by 11 bases and J by 5 bases, with 18 bases between. The CDR3 is 14 amino acids. In germline, CDR1 is SNHLY, CDR2 FYNNEI. CDR3 nucleotides: TGTGCCGGCAAGGCGGGACGGCAAAATGAAAAACTGTTTTTT. This codes for CAGKAGRQNEKLFF.

The V gene is TRBV11-3, the J gene TRBJ1-6; perhaps TRBD1 as D (5 bases). The germline V and J ends were trimmed by 3 bases and 8 bases, with 11 bases remaining between them. The CDR3 runs to 14 residues. Germline V CDR1 and CDR2: SGHNT, YENEEA. The CDR3 reads CASSFRQTHSPLHF. CDR3 DNA sequence: TGTGCCAGCAGCTTCCGACAGACCCATTCACCCCTCCACTTT. The whole variable domain, filled in from reference TRBV11-3 and TRBJ1-6, reads EAGVVQSPRYKIIEKKQPVAFWCNPISGHNTLYWYLQNLGQGPELLIRYENEEAVDDSQLPKDRFSAERLKGVDSTLKIQPAELGDSAVYLCASSFRQTHSPLHFGNGTRLTVT.

This chain connects TRBV2 to TRBJ2-7; D is possibly TRBD1 (6 bases). CDR1 is SNHLY and CDR2 is FYNNEI in the germline V gene. The CDR3 is 11 amino acids. Deletions cut 6 bases from V and 6 bases from J, with 9 bases between. In DNA, the CDR3 is TGTGCCAGCAGACTCAGGGGCGAGCAGTACTTC. Translation: CASRLRGEQYF.

The chain combines TRBV6-5 with TRBJ2-4, with 9 positions matching TRBD2. The V gene end was trimmed by 1 base and the J gene end by 7 bases; junction bases not matched to a gene: 8. This CDR3 comprises 16 residues. Germline V gene sequence: CDR1 MNHEY, CDR2 SVGAGI. In DNA, the CDR3 is TGTGCCAGCAGTTACTGGACCGGGACTAGCCGGAACATTCAGTACTTC. Translated, it gives CASSYWTGTSRNIQYF.

The chain is built from TRBV6-1 and TRBJ2-7; D might be TRBD1 (6 bases). This CDR3 has 16 residues. Germline V gene lookup returns CDR1 MNHNS and CDR2 SASEGT. The germline V and J ends were trimmed by 2 bases and 4 bases, with 18 bases remaining between them. The CDR3 region has the DNA TGTGCCAGCAGTGAAAGGTGGAGGACAGCAGATTACGAGCAGTACTTC. Translation: CASSERWRTADYEQYF.

The V call is TRBV7-2, the J call TRBJ2-7, with TRBD2 identical over 7 bases. CDR3 length: 17 residues. After removal of 5 bases from V and 2 bases from J, the junction contained 15 bases not matched to a gene. CDR1 is SGHTA, CDR2 FQGNSA, per germline. CDR3 in DNA: TGTGCCAGCAGCATTAGTGCCCGGGGTCTAGCGGCCTACGAGCAGTACTTC. This codes for CASSISARGLAAYEQYF.

The chain carries TRBV6-5 and TRBJ1-2, with 10 bases identical to TRBD1. CDR1 and CDR2 (germline): MNHEY, SVGAGI. This CDR3 spans 14 amino acids. V was pared by 6 bases and J by 6 bases, with 7 bases of the junction left unmatched. CDR3: CASRRAGTGDGYTF. The CDR3 nucleotides read TGTGCCAGCAGGAGAGCCGGGACAGGGGATGGCTACACCTTC.

Only a few counts were recorded for this clone. CDR3 DNA: TGTGCCAGCAGCTTACACAGGGTGGACGGCTACACCTTC. It encodes CASSLHRVDGYTF. The chain links TRBV11-3 to TRBJ1-2, with D perhaps matching TRBD1 (6 bases). V was cut by 2 bases and J by 8 bases, with 12 bases left in between. This CDR3 region has 13 residues. Germline CDR1 and CDR2: SGHNT and YENEEA.

The chain carries TRBV28 and TRBJ2-2; a weak D match, TRBD2 (5 bases). The germline V gene encodes CDR1 MDHEN and CDR2 SYDVKM. The CDR3 loop spans 14 amino acids. Trimming cost V 7 bases and J 6 bases, with 15 bases left between them. The CDR3: CASTTITRAGELFF. The DNA for the CDR3 is TGTGCCAGCACGACTATCACACGTGCCGGGGAGCTGTTTTTT.

The V and J genes are TRBV27 and TRBJ1-2; D may be TRBD1 (6 bases). CDR1 MNHEY and CDR2 SMNVEV come from the germline V gene (reference sequence). CDR3 length: 15 amino acids. Deletions cut 0 bases from V and 8 bases from J, with 16 bases between. CDR3 loop: CASSLSLTGIEGYTF. The CDR3 bases are TGTGCCAGCAGTTTATCGTTAACAGGGATCGAGGGCTACACCTTC.

This clone was picked up a small number of times. The chain couples TRBV29-1 to TRBJ2-7; D not certain. The CDR3 totals 12 residues. V lost 6 bases and J lost 0, with 9 bases in between. The V gene's germline CDR1 is SQVTM and CDR2 ANQGSEA. The CDR3 nucleotides read TGCAGCGTCGAGGATATCTCCTACGAGCAGTACTTC. Amino acid sequence: CSVEDISYEQYF.

The genes are TRBV5-1 and TRBJ1-1, with D hard to call. The CDR3 is 15 amino acids. V lost 0 bases and J lost 6, with 15 bases in between. Per the germline V gene, CDR1 is SGHRS and CDR2 is YFSETQ. The CDR3 nucleotides read TGCGCCAGCAGCTTGGACGCGGGCAAGTCCCCTGAAGCTTTCTTT. Translated, it gives CASSLDAGKSPEAFF.

This CDR3 is CASSATYRGRSSGANVLTF. The CDR3 DNA reads as TGTGCCAGTAGCGCGACCTACAGGGGAAGGAGCTCTGGGGCCAACGTCCTGACTTTC. The chain links TRBV19 to TRBJ2-6; 7 nucleotides align to TRBD1. This CDR3 is 19 amino acids long. Unmatched junction bases numbered 14, after V lost 6 bases and J lost 0 bases. Germline CDR1 LNHDA, CDR2 SQIVND (reference sequence).

In this sample, this clone turned up once. The chain is built from TRBV11-2 and TRBJ2-5, with D perhaps TRBD1 (6 bases). From germline, CDR1 is SGHAT and CDR2 FQNNGV. The CDR3 has 15 residues. The V gene lost 7 bases and the J gene lost 3 bases, with 18 bases spanning the gap. The CDR3 here is CASTSGGGQKETQYF. In nucleotides, the CDR3 is TGTGCCAGCACCTCTGGGGGCGGACAGAAAGAGACCCAGTACTTC.

The chain is built from TRBV9 and TRBJ2-3; TRBD2 might be the D (5 bases). Trimming stripped 3 bases from V and 1 base from J, with 9 bases between. Germline V lookup: CDR1 SGDLS, CDR2 YYNGEE. The CDR3 loop spans 14 amino acids. For the CDR3, the DNA is TGTGCCAGCAGCGCCATTAGCGGCACAGATACGCAGTATTTT. Protein sequence: CASSAISGTDTQYF.

The V and J genes are TRBV6-6 and TRBJ1-3; D might be TRBD1 (5 bases). Germline lookup yields CDR1 MNHNY and CDR2 SVGAGI (reference sequence). The CDR3 is made up of 15 amino acids. Trimming left V 2 bases short and J 4 bases short, with 12 bases between. The CDR3 protein is CASSYTDRSGNTIYF. The DNA for the CDR3 is TGTGCCAGCAGTTACACCGACAGAAGCGGAAACACCATATATTTT.

V usage is TRBV6-2 or TRBV6-3 and J usage is TRBJ2-1; a weak D match, TRBD1 (6 bases). Germline CDR1 and CDR2: MNHEY and SVGEGT. V was trimmed by 5 bases and J by 5 bases, leaving 13 bases between them. The CDR3 spans 14 residues. The CDR3 sequence: CASSQRQADNEQFF. Here the CDR3 DNA reads TGTGCCAGCAGTCAACGACAGGCCGACAATGAGCAGTTCTTC.

The chain recombines TRBV4-1 with TRBJ1-1; D is perhaps TRBD1 (5 bases). Germline-derived CDR1 and CDR2 are MGHRA and YSYEKL. V lost 0 bases, J lost 5 bases, and 10 bases lay in between. This CDR3 is built from 14 residues. CDR3 sequence reads: CASSQDRGRTEAFF. Written as DNA, the CDR3 is TGCGCCAGCAGCCAAGATAGGGGACGAACTGAAGCTTTCTTT.

The chain recombines TRBV28 with TRBJ2-7; perhaps TRBD1 as D (6 bases). CDR1 MDHEN and CDR2 SYDVKM come from the germline V gene. The germline V and J ends were trimmed by 0 bases and 0 bases, with 21 bases remaining between them. The CDR3 spans 19 residues. The CDR3 spells CASSLWSFYSRDISYEQYF. The CDR3 nucleotides read TGTGCCAGCAGTTTATGGAGTTTTTATAGCAGGGACATCTCCTACGAGCAGTACTTC.

The chain joins TRBV6-5 to TRBJ2-3; D not resolved. The V gene's germline CDR1 is MNHEY and CDR2 SVGAGI. This CDR3 has 14 amino acids. Between the trimmed V and J ends, which lost 2 bases and 6 bases, there was a span of 12 bases. The CDR3 DNA sequence: TGTGCCAGCAGTTACAGGGTGGTTGGTGATACGCAGTATTTT. Its protein product is CASSYRVVGDTQYF.

The J gene is TRBJ2-1, the V gene TRBV3-1 (or the pseudogene TRBV3-2); no clear D gene. Germline loops: CDR1 LGHDT, CDR2 YNNKEL (reference sequence). This CDR3 has 14 amino acids. V shed 1 base and J shed 6 bases, with 10 bases lying between them. The CDR3 bases are TGTGCCAGCAGCCAAGTGACACCTCTCAATGAGCAGTTCTTC. Protein sequence: CASSQVTPLNEQFF.

Comments on this clone: The conserved phenylalanine or tryptophan is not found at the CDR3 terminus, so this likely reflects a read error. The limits of the CDR3 on the DNA are not certain, so only TCRdb's listed CDR3 is given. The chain recombines TRBV28 with TRBJ1-4; the D call TRBD1 from the table was never checked on the DNA. The germline V gene encodes CDR1 MDHEN and CDR2 SYDVKM. The CDR3 numbers 14 amino acids, ends counted. CDR3 loop: CASSLYDGTGPLYL.

The sample holds one count of this clone. DNA of the CDR3: TGCGCCAGCGGACGGACAGGGGGCTACGAGCAGTACTTC. Protein sequence: CASGRTGGYEQYF. The chain has TRBV23-1 and TRBJ2-7; 10 nucleotides match TRBD1. TRBV23-1 is assigned to the ORF class and has an uncertain function. V dropped 8 bases and J dropped 3; count of bases not matched to a gene: 4. The CDR3 covers 13 residues.

For this clone: Other DNA sequences from this sample encode an identical CDR3 as well. V is TRBV27 and J is TRBJ2-3; D is unclear. The germline V gene encodes CDR1 MNHEY and CDR2 SMNVEV (reference sequence). The CDR3 consists of 13 residues. Deletions cut 4 bases from V and 1 base from J, with 6 bases between. CDR3 sequence: CASSYQGTDTQYF. The CDR3 DNA is TGTGCCAGCAGTTACCAGGGCACAGATACGCAGTATTTT.